One sample yielded the 29 T cell receptor beta chains listed below, sequenced in a study of T cell changes during pregnancy in multiple sclerosis. TCRdb keeps only in-frame clones here, not all; method: immunoSEQ multiplex PCR. The repertoire has roughly 23,000 clones, less than 95% of them found once; the top ten carry under 0.75%. The sample consisted of CD4+ T cells from peripheral blood mononuclear cells, taken in the third trimester of pregnancy. The origin of the receptors is a female donor in good health, enrolled as a control in a pregnancy study.

The rearrangement joins TRBV5-6 to TRBJ2-5, with 8 positions matching TRBD1. The CDR3 loop spans 13 amino acids. J lost 4 bases, V lost 4 bases, and 3 bases had no gene match. The germline CDR1 and CDR2 sequences are SGHDT and YYEEEE. The CDR3 DNA sequence: TGTGCCAGCAGCCTAGGACAGGGAGAGACCCAGTACTTC. As protein: CASSLGQGETQYF.

The V call is TRBV10-3, the J call TRBJ2-7; D is perhaps TRBD1 (6 bases). Germline V gene lookup returns CDR1 ENHRY and CDR2 SYGVKD. CDR3 length: 13 residues. Trimming left V 9 bases short and J 4 bases short, with 16 bases between. Written as DNA, the CDR3 is TGTGCCATGACCCGGGACACACGTTACGAGCAGTACTTC. It is translated as CAMTRDTRYEQYF.

V usage is TRBV6-1 and J usage is TRBJ1-5; 7 bases are a match to TRBD1. The CDR3 extends over 15 amino acids. V shed 6 bases, J shed 1 base, and the junction held 6 bases outside the gene matches. Germline CDR1 is MNHNS and CDR2 is SASEGT. The CDR3 sequence is CASSQDRVSNQPQHF. The CDR3 region has the DNA TGTGCCAGCAGCCAAGACAGGGTGAGCAATCAGCCCCAGCATTTT.

The V call is TRBV28, the J call TRBJ1-1, with D uncertain. V was clipped by 6 bases and J by 0 bases, with 11 bases between them. CDR3 size: 14 residues. The V gene's germline CDR1 is MDHEN and CDR2 SYDVKM. The CDR3 sequence: CASRALVVNTEAFF. CDR3 nucleotide sequence: TGTGCCAGCAGGGCGCTAGTTGTGAACACTGAAGCTTTCTTT.

The chain carries TRBV29-1 and TRBJ2-7; D unresolved. The CDR3 runs to 12 residues. The V gene's germline CDR1 is SQVTM and CDR2 ANQGSEA. V was shortened by 2 bases and J by 7 bases, with 12 bases between the two germline ends. The CDR3 is CSVEIAGWEQYF. Written as DNA, the CDR3 is TGCAGCGTTGAAATCGCCGGGTGGGAGCAGTACTTC.

The count of this clone is one. Germline is not matched at one junction end, which may reflect a read error. Distinct nucleotide sequences in the sample also encode this CDR3. The V and J genes are TRBV10-3 and TRBJ2-3, with 7 bases matching TRBD1. The CDR3 is made up of 14 amino acids. CDR1 and CDR2 from the germline V gene are ENHRY and SYGVKD. Here the CDR3 DNA reads TGTGCCATCAAGGGGGCTTTTAGCACAGATACGCAGTACTTT. It codes for CAIKGAFSTDTQYF.

This clone was recorded once. This chain uses TRBV15 with TRBJ2-7; 9 bases align to TRBD1. The CDR3 has 18 amino acids. Losses at the gene ends were 7 bases for V and 3 bases for J; bases not matched to a gene: 19. Looked up from germline, CDR1 is LNHNV and CDR2 is YYDKDF (reference sequence). CDR3 region: CATNPGTGFMGGSYEQYF. The CDR3 coding sequence is TGTGCCACCAATCCCGGGACAGGGTTTATGGGGGGCAGCTACGAGCAGTACTTC.

This clone was detected once. The J gene is TRBJ2-2, the V gene TRBV7-3, with 15 bases that match TRBD2. This CDR3 has 19 amino acids. Germline trimming cut 5 bases from V and 4 bases from J; bases unmatched to any gene: 11. Germline V lookup: CDR1 SGHTA, CDR2 FQGTGA. The CDR3 DNA reads TGTGCCAGCAGCCAGCCAGGACTAGCGGGGGGGCCAACCACCGGGGAGCTGTTTTTT. It is translated as CASSQPGLAGGPTTGELFF.

The chain has TRBV6-1 and TRBJ1-1, with 10 bases aligning to TRBD1. J lost 5 bases, V lost 7 bases, and 4 bases had no gene match. Germline V lookup: CDR1 MNHNS, CDR2 SASEGT. The CDR3 is 13 residues long. For the CDR3, the DNA is TGTGCCAGCAAAGGACAGGGGGGAACTGAAGCTTTCTTT. Its protein is CASKGQGGTEAFF.

This chain joins TRBV30 and TRBJ2-7; D possibly corresponds to TRBD1 (5 bases). CDR1 and CDR2 (germline): GTSNPN, SVGIG (reference sequence). Trimming left V 1 base short and J 3 bases short, with 7 bases between. There are 12 residues in the CDR3. This chain's CDR3 is CAWSARGYEQYF. CDR3 coding DNA: TGTGCCTGGAGTGCTAGGGGCTACGAGCAGTACTTC. Based on the CDR3 plus reference TRBV30 and TRBJ2-7, the full variable domain is SQTIHQWPATLVQPVGSPLSLECTVEGTSNPNLYWYRQAAGRGLQLLFYSVGIGQISSEVPQNLSASRPQDRQFILSSKKLLLSDSGFYLCAWSARGYEQYFGPGTRLTVT.

The chain links TRBV9 to TRBJ2-1, with D possibly TRBD1 on 5 matching bases. The CDR3 loop spans 15 amino acids. Germline CDR1 and CDR2: SGDLS and YYNGEE. Trimming removed 2 bases at V and 6 bases at J, with 15 bases between. The CDR3 spells CASSVSPLGVNEQFF. The CDR3 bases are TGTGCCAGCAGCGTGTCCCCGCTAGGGGTCAATGAGCAGTTCTTC.

V usage is TRBV4-1 and J usage is TRBJ2-1, with 7 bases fitting TRBD2. Germline-derived CDR1 and CDR2 are MGHRA and YSYEKL. Trimming cost V 4 bases and J 2 bases; bases outside gene matches: 5. This CDR3 contains 15 residues. CDR3 amino acids: CASSLITSAYNEQFF. DNA for the CDR3: TGCGCCAGCAGCCTCATCACTAGCGCCTACAATGAGCAGTTCTTC.

The chain carries TRBV7-9 and TRBJ2-3, with D tentatively TRBD1 (6 bases). V gave up 2 bases and J gave up 3 bases, with 18 bases separating them. Germline assignment: CDR1 SEHNR and CDR2 FQNEAQ (reference sequence). The CDR3 spans 17 residues. Here the CDR3 reads CASSLSGGRGRTDTQYF. The CDR3 nucleotides are TGTGCCAGCAGCTTAAGTGGAGGCAGGGGTCGGACAGATACGCAGTATTTT.

In this sample, this clone turned up once. This chain connects TRBV4-1 to TRBJ2-7; 7 bases are a match to TRBD1. Germline V gives CDR1 MGHRA, CDR2 YSYEKL. J was trimmed by 1 base and V by 4 bases; bases with no gene match: 7. The CDR3 spans 15 residues. The CDR3 DNA is TGCGCCAGCAGCCCAGACAGGGTGGAGTCCTACGAGCAGTACTTC. It specifies CASSPDRVESYEQYF.

The chain links TRBV9 to TRBJ2-1; 11 bases map to TRBD2. This CDR3 has 16 amino acids. V was clipped by 1 base and J by 5 bases; unmatched bases: 5. The germline V gene has CDR1 SGDLS and CDR2 YYNGEE. DNA of the CDR3: TGTGCCAGCAGCGTATTACTAGCGGGGGCTCACAATGAGCAGTTCTTC. It encodes CASSVLLAGAHNEQFF.

CDR3 bases: TGTGCCAGCAGTTTAATCGGCAATGAGCAGTTCTTC. Its translation is CASSLIGNEQFF. This chain connects TRBV27 to TRBJ2-1; D call uncertain. Per germline, CDR1 MNHEY and CDR2 SMNVEV (reference sequence). Trimming removed 2 bases from V and 6 bases from J, with 5 bases in between. The CDR3 has 12 amino acids.

This chain joins TRBV15 and TRBJ1-5; possibly TRBD1 for D (5 bases). This CDR3 comprises 14 residues. Per the germline V gene, CDR1 is LNHNV and CDR2 is YYDKDF (reference sequence). V lost 3 bases and J lost 3, with 9 bases in between. The CDR3 DNA reads as TGTGCCACCAGCAGGGGGGGGTCCAATCAGCCCCAGCATTTT. Translated, it gives CATSRGGSNQPQHF.

The gene calls are TRBV7-8 and TRBJ1-2; D might be TRBD1 (6 bases). CDR3 length: 15 amino acids. The germline V gene encodes CDR1 SGHVS and CDR2 FQNEAQ. Trimming cost V 5 bases and J 2 bases, with 15 bases left between them. CDR3 sequence: CASSPRAGANYGYTF. The CDR3 bases are TGTGCCAGCAGCCCCCGCGCAGGGGCAAACTATGGCTACACCTTC.

This clone has just one count. The V and J genes are TRBV6-6 and TRBJ2-3; D perhaps matches TRBD2 (6 bases). V was shortened by 8 bases and J by 9 bases, with 15 bases between the two germline ends. Germline V gives CDR1 MNHNY, CDR2 SVGAGI (reference sequence). The CDR3 covers 12 residues. DNA of the CDR3: TGTGCCAGCGGAACGGGACTCCTCACGCAGTATTTT. It encodes CASGTGLLTQYF.

This clone was detected only once. The chain has TRBV5-1 and TRBJ2-6; 7 bases are shared with TRBD1. J was trimmed by 0 bases and V by 6 bases; bases with no gene match: 6. Germline values: CDR1 SGHRS, CDR2 YFSETQ. The CDR3 consists of 16 residues. The CDR3: CASTGTAPSGANVLTF. The DNA for the CDR3 is TGCGCCAGCACCGGGACAGCACCCTCTGGGGCCAACGTCCTGACTTTC.

The chain recombines TRBV9 with TRBJ1-1; D ambiguous. The V and J ends lost 0 bases and 1 base respectively, with 4 bases between them. The CDR3 has 13 amino acids. The germline V gene encodes CDR1 SGDLS and CDR2 YYNGEE. The CDR3 region has the DNA TGTGCCAGCAGCGTAGATAGGAACACTGAAGCTTTCTTT. This translates into CASSVDRNTEAFF.

CDR3 sequence (DNA): TGTGCCAGCAGCTTAGTGGGGCATGGCTACACCTTC. Translation: CASSLVGHGYTF. The chain joins TRBV6-5 to TRBJ1-2, with D perhaps matching TRBD1 (5 bases). V was pared by 6 bases and J by 6 bases, with 11 bases between. Germline V gene sequence: CDR1 MNHEY, CDR2 SVGAGI. CDR3 length: 12 amino acids.

The V call is TRBV18, the J call TRBJ1-5; 8 nucleotides agree with TRBD1. The CDR3 runs 13 residues. Trimming removed 6 bases from V and 6 bases from J; junction bases left unmatched: 4. CDR1 is KGHSH, CDR2 LQKENI, per germline. The CDR3 DNA reads TGTGCCAGCTCGACAGGGGAGAGTCAGCCCCAGCATTTT. Translating it yields CASSTGESQPQHF.

This chain uses TRBV19 with TRBJ2-3; 10 nucleotides align to TRBD1. CDR3 length: 14 residues. The trim removed 7 bases at V and 5 bases at J, leaving 6 bases unmatched. CDR1 and CDR2 from the germline V gene are LNHDA and SQIVND (reference sequence). The CDR3 region is CASTPTGGGDTQYF. The CDR3 bases are TGTGCCAGTACTCCGACAGGGGGCGGAGATACGCAGTATTTT.

The chain couples TRBV28 to TRBJ2-5, with 9 bases lining up with TRBD2. CDR3 size: 17 residues. Trimming at V came to 5 bases and at J to 2 bases, leaving 12 bases not matched to a gene. Germline V gene lookup returns CDR1 MDHEN and CDR2 SYDVKM. The CDR3 sequence: CASSPLGLAGRQETQYF. CDR3 DNA sequence: TGTGCCAGCAGTCCACTCGGGCTAGCGGGACGGCAAGAGACCCAGTACTTC.

The CDR3 here is CASSVGQGRAVDEQFF. In DNA form, the CDR3 reads TGTGCCAGCAGCGTAGGGCAGGGGAGGGCGGTCGATGAGCAGTTCTTC. V gene TRBV9 combines with J gene TRBJ2-1, with D perhaps matching TRBD2 (7 bases). Per the germline V gene, CDR1 is SGDLS and CDR2 is YYNGEE. The CDR3 totals 16 residues. V lost 0 bases and J 8 bases, leaving 18 bases between the germline ends.

The chain's CDR3 is CASSYGPRGDAFF. CDR3 nucleotide sequence: TGTGCCAGCAGTTACGGCCCGAGAGGTGATGCTTTCTTT. V is TRBV6-6 and J is TRBJ1-1; D gene uncertain. Looked up from germline, CDR1 is MNHNY and CDR2 is SVGAGI (reference sequence). The V end lost 2 bases, the J end lost 11 bases, and 15 bases lay between the germline ends. CDR3 size: 13 residues.

The V and J genes are TRBV2 and TRBJ1-1; 8 nucleotides line up with TRBD1. The CDR3 covers 15 residues. The junction had 14 bases not matched to a gene; V was cut back by 6 bases and J by 8 bases. CDR1 SNHLY and CDR2 FYNNEI come from the germline V gene. This chain's CDR3 is CASRQQRTGNIEAFF. The CDR3 coding sequence is TGTGCCAGCAGACAGCAGAGGACAGGGAATATAGAAGCTTTCTTT.

The chain has TRBV15 and TRBJ2-2; no definite D call. Trimming shortened V by 0 bases and J by 1 base, and 3 bases separated the two germline ends. CDR3 length: 14 amino acids. Germline V gives CDR1 LNHNV, CDR2 YYDKDF (reference sequence). The CDR3 nucleotides are TGTGCCACCAGCAGAGACGGGAACACCGGGGAGCTGTTTTTT. Its translation is CATSRDGNTGELFF.